This T cell receptor (beta chain) stems from a study of CD8+CD57+ T cells in acquired aplastic anemia. Overall study: Sorted cells (CD4+ and CD8+) yielded DNA amounts that averaged around 3.1 ug.

This CDR3 is 14 amino acids long. V lost 1 base and J 0 bases, leaving 6 bases between the germline ends. Per germline, CDR1 LNHDA and CDR2 SQIVND (reference sequence). Study-wide results and limits: Patients and controls had CD8+ Simpson's diversity values that were not significantly distinct. Patients and controls were found to share some 30 CD8+ CDR3 sequences.

On this clonotype itself: Its antigen is unidentified.

The sequenced patients had an expansion of CD8+CD57+ cells seen by flow cytometry. Each patient carried a diagnosis of severe acquired aplastic anemia. The use of genomic DNA as template underpinned the TCR beta VDJ and CDR3 profiling. One entry per CDR3 protein results from TCRdb running MiXCR on the reads. The sample consists of roughly 100,000 distinct CDR3 sequences, roughly two thirds of them appearing once. The receptor was derived from a human donor with aplastic anemia. Sequenced: sorted CD4+, CD8+, or CD8+CD57+ T cells (not recorded which) from PBMCs. This chain uses TRBV19 with TRBJ2-5; D is uncertain. The DNA for the CDR3 is TGTGCCAGTAGTATAGCACAGTACCAAGAGACCCAGTACTTC. This encodes CASSIAQYQETQYF.